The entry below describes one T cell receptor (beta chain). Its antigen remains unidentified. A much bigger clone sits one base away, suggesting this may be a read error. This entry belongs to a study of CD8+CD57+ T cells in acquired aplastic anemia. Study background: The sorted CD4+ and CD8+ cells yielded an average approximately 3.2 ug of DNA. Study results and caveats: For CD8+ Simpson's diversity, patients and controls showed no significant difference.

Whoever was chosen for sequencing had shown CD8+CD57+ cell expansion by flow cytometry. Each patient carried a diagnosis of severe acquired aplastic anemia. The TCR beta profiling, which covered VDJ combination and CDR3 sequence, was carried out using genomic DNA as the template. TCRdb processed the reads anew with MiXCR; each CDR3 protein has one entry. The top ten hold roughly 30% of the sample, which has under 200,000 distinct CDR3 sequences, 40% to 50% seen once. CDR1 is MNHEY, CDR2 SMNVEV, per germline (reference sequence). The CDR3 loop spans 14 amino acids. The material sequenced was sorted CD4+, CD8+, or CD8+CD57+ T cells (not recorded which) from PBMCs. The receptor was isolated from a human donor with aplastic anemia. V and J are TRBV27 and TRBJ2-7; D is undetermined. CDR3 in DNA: TGTGCCAGCAGTTTCCTCGGGTCTCTCTACGAGCTGTACTTC. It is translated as CASSFLGSLYELYF.